This entry is about one TCR beta chain. These data come from a study of blood T cell repertoires in COVID-19. Assay used: immunoSEQ multiplex PCR; TCRdb lists only in-frame clones, some missing. The profile covers approximately 83,000 clones, with nearly 90% appearing a single time and approximately 7.3% taken by the ten largest. The J segment lost 8 bases and the V segment lost 5 bases, leaving 5 bases of the junction unmatched. This CDR3 spans 12 amino acids. Germline values: CDR1 MNHEY, CDR2 SMNVEV (reference sequence). The chain is built from TRBV27 and TRBJ1-2; 7 nucleotides line up with TRBD1. Sequencing was done on a sample of peripheral blood. This receptor was taken from a man aged 70 or older with acute or convalescent COVID-19. CDR3 region: CASSLRGQGYTF. The DNA for the CDR3 is TGTGCCAGCAGTCTGAGGGGGCAAGGCTACACCTTC.